The source of this T cell receptor beta chain is a study of T cell responses to AZD1222 COVID-19 vaccine. Assay used: immunoSEQ multiplex PCR; TCRdb lists only in-frame clones, some missing. The profile covers more than 100,000 clones, with 86% appearing a single time and about 7.8% taken by the ten largest. This clone appeared a single time. Its antigen is undetermined. Study-wide results and caveats: Sampling that yielded the repertoires occurred only after the peak T cell response. As reported, nearly half of all spike-specific TCRs target variant regions that are unmutated.

The TCR sequence derives from an adult in good health. This specimen consisted of peripheral blood, obtained on day 0 of AZD1222 vaccination.

In DNA, the CDR3 is TGTGCCAGCAGTACCTATCAGACGCGTGAGCAGTTCTTC. Its protein is CASSTYQTREQFF. The chain couples TRBV6-5 to TRBJ2-1; D is ambiguous. V was cut by 5 bases and J by 9 bases, with 14 bases left in between. CDR3 length: 13 residues. Per germline, CDR1 MNHEY and CDR2 SVGAGI.